This T cell receptor beta chain was sequenced during a study of response to subunit inactivated influenza vaccine. MiXCR was run by TCRdb on the RT-PCR reads, yielding one entry per CDR3 protein. The repertoire holds roughly 500,000 distinct CDR3 sequences, with less than 25% as singletons. In germline, CDR1 is LGHNT, CDR2 FRNRAP. V dropped 0 bases and J dropped 0; count of bases not matched to a gene: 9. This CDR3 has 19 residues. Study-wide results and caveats: With each seasonal influenza vaccination, the authors suggested, few new T cells are recruited.

On this clonotype: Its specificity is not known.

The sample was also linked to a second study, of T cells expressing NK-cell markers. That work adds: The cDNA for TCR beta came from 5'RACE template switching with UMIs. Six or seven donors showed dominant NKG2C+ clonotypes comprising about 1.0-7.0% of their CD8+ T cells. There were a handful of donors in whom these clonotypes also led the CD3+CD56-NKG2C+ fraction.

This receptor was obtained from a man aged 50 to 60 who received an inactivated influenza vaccine. The input for sequencing was CD4+ T cells sorted from PBMCs, taken about 12 days after vaccination. The rearrangement joins TRBV12-5 to TRBJ2-1; 9 bases are shared with TRBD2. The CDR3 region has the DNA TGTGCTAGTGGTTTGGTCCTAGCGGGATTTGGGAGCTCCTACAATGAGCAGTTCTTC. It yields the protein CASGLVLAGFGSSYNEQFF.